The clone carrying this TCR beta chain was seen a single time. Antigen unknown. The data stem from a study of vaccination and CD4 T cells after COVID-19. Study-wide context: Post-COVID samples had a sampling time that fell a median roughly 100 days after diagnosis (range 35 to 161).

The Oncomine TCR Beta short-read assay generated sequence data from the DNA of cultured CD4+ T cells. Using its own MiXCR run on the PCR reads, TCRdb lists one record per CDR3 protein. The sample consists of fewer than 7,500 distinct CDR3 sequences, around three quarters of them appearing once. The CDR3 sequence is 17 residues long. Germline assignment: CDR1 LNHDA and CDR2 SQIVND (reference sequence). V lost 4 bases, J lost 2 bases, and 19 bases lay in between. As for treatment: roughly 11-day PBMC culture with coronavirus spike peptide pools or control peptides (ViraFEST assay). From the unexposed donor, CD4+ T cells were collected ahead of the COVID-19 pandemic (2011-2018).

The clonotype comes from a human donor in good health. The chain is built from TRBV19 and TRBJ2-3; TRBD2 is a possible D gene (6 bases). What was sequenced was CD4+ T cells from blood, cultured in vitro. CDR3 region: CASSTGRGRSHTDTQYF. Written as DNA, the CDR3 is TGTGCCAGTAGTACTGGGCGGGGCAGGTCGCACACAGATACGCAGTATTTT.